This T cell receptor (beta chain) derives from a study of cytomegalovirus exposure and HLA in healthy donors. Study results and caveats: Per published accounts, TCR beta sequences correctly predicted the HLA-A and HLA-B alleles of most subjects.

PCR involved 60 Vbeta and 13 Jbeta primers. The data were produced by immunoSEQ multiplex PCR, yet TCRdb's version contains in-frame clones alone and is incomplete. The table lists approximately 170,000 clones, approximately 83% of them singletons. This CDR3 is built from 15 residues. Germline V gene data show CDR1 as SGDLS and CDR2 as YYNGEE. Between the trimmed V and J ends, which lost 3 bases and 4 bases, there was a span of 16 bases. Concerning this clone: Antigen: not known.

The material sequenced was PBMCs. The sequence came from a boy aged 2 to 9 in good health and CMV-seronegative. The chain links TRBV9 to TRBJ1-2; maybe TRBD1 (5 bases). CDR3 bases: TGTGCCAGCAGCGGCCGCCGCGGGGACCCCTATGGCTACACCTTC. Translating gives CASSGRRGDPYGYTF.